The source of this T cell receptor beta chain is a study of CD8 T cells in ankylosing spondylitis. Findings and caveats of the study: Ankylosing spondylitis blood appeared to be characterized by a TCR beta motif of eight highly homologous variants. A CD8+ phenotype characterized the disease-linked clones, which were relatively rare in peripheral blood.

Molecular-barcoded quantitative 5'-RACE produced these TCR beta libraries. A single record per CDR3 protein comes from TCRdb applying MiXCR to the 5' RACE reads. The table lists about 310,000 distinct CDR3 sequences, 20% to 25% of them singletons. Germline CDR1 and CDR2: SGHAT and FQNNGV. Trimming at V came to 1 base and at J to 2 bases, leaving 4 bases not matched to a gene. The CDR3 consists of 16 residues. This clonotype came up many times. As yet, its antigen is unknown. The chain is built from TRBV11-2 and TRBJ2-2, with 7 nucleotides matching TRBD2. Sequencing input: blood, either unsorted or a sorted T cell fraction (not recorded which). The receptor's source is a female donor with ankylosing spondylitis or in good health (not recorded which). The CDR3 bases are TGTGCCAGCAGCTTAGGGCAGCGGGGTAACACCGGGGAGCTGTTTTTT. It yields the protein CASSLGQRGNTGELFF. The variable domain in full, completed from reference TRBV11-2 and TRBJ2-2, reads EAGVAQSPRYKIIEKRQSVAFWCNPISGHATLYWYQQILGQGPKLLIQFQNNGVVDDSQLPKDRFSAERLKGVDSTLKIQPAKLEDSAVYLCASSLGQRGNTGELFFGEGSRLTVL.